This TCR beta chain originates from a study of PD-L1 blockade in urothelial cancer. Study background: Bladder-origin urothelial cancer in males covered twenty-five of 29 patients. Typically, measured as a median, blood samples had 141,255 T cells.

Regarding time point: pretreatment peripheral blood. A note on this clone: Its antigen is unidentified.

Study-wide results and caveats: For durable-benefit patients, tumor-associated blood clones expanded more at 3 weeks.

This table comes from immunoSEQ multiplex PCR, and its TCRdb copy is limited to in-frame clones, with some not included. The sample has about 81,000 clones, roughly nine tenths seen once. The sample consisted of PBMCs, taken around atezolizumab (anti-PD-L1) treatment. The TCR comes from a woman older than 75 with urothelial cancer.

Here the CDR3 DNA reads TGCGCCAGCAGTGAGAAGCCTGGCGGTGAAAAACTGTTTTTT. Translated, it gives CASSEKPGGEKLFF. The chain recombines TRBV10-1 with TRBJ1-4; D call uncertain. Per germline, CDR1 WNHNN and CDR2 SYGVQD (reference sequence). The CDR3 has 14 residues. V gave up 2 bases and J gave up 7 bases, with 11 bases separating them.